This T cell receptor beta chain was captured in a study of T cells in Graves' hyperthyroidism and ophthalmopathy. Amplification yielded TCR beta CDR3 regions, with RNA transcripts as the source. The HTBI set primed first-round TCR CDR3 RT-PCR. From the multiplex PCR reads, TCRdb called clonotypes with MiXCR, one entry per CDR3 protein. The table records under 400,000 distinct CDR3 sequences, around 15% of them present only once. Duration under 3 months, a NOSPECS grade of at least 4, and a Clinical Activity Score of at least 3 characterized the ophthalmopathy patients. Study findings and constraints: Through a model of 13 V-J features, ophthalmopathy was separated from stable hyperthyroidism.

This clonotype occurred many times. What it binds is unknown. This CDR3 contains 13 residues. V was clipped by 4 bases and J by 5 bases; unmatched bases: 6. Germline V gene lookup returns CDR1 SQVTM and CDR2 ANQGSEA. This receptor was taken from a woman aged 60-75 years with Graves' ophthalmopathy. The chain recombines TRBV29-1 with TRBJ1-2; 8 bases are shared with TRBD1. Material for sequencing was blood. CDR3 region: CSVVIDRGYGYTF. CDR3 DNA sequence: TGCAGCGTTGTAATCGACAGGGGATATGGCTACACCTTC.